This TCR beta chain was documented in a study of T cell responses to AZD1222 COVID-19 vaccine. General study findings and limits: Rises in breadth and depth of Spike-specific TCRs came after two AZD1222 doses. It should be noted that donors were predominantly white British and more often female, and clonal diversity was possibly underestimated.

For this clone: Antigen specificity is unknown.

This CDR3 is 13 amino acids long. The germline gives CDR1 KGHSH, CDR2 LQKENI. The V gene lost 5 bases and the J gene lost 4 bases, with 11 bases spanning the gap. Method: immunoSEQ multiplex PCR; TCRdb's copy keeps in-frame clones and lacks some. The data hold 25,000 to 35,000 clones, with roughly 78% observed a single time. The clonotype originates from an adult in good health. The chain links TRBV18 to TRBJ1-1; no clear D. Material: peripheral blood, obtained on day 0 of AZD1222 vaccination. The CDR3 bases are TGTGCCAGCTCATCCGGACGGTCCACTGAAGCTTTCTTT. Residues: CASSSGRSTEAFF.